One and the same sample provided the 8 T cell receptor beta chains below, sequenced in a study of vaccination effects on CD4 cells after COVID-19. The protocol was immunoSEQ multiplex PCR, while the TCRdb copy is restricted to in-frame clones and leaves out a portion. Here the sample spans 73,000 or so clones, more than 60% being singletons. Their cognate antigens are unknown. Prior to sequencing, the ViraFEST assay stimulated PBMC with viral peptide pools, which expanded the antigen-specific CD4+ T cells. Following a 10-day culture, CD4+ T cells were purified. Vaccine recipients had no previous SARS-CoV-2 infection; their nucleocapsid antibodies were negative. Sample: CD4+ T cells from PBMCs cultured with SARS-CoV-2 spike peptides, taken before COVID-19 vaccination. The receptor set was obtained from a human donor who received a COVID-19 vaccine.

The chain combines TRBV2 with TRBJ2-7; a weak D match, TRBD1 (6 bases). The CDR3 sequence is 13 residues long. The germline V gene has CDR1 SNHLY and CDR2 FYNNEI. The germline V and J ends were trimmed by 1 base and 6 bases, with 10 bases remaining between them. As DNA, the CDR3 is TGTGCCAGCAGTGAAGTTAGGGGGTCCGAGCAGTACGTC. Translated, it gives CASSEVRGSEQYV.

The V gene is TRBV18, the J gene TRBJ2-3; D might be TRBD1 (5 bases). Germline V gene data show CDR1 as KGHSH and CDR2 as LQKENI. CDR3 size: 14 residues. The V and J ends lost 0 bases and 2 bases respectively, with 6 bases between them. The DNA of the CDR3 is TGTGCCAGCTCACCACCAGGGGTCACAGATACGCAGTATTTT. It codes for CASSPPGVTDTQYF.

This clone was found many times. The J gene is TRBJ1-2, the V gene TRBV2; D remains unclear. CDR1 is SNHLY, CDR2 FYNNEI, per germline. V lost 6 bases and J lost 0, with 17 bases in between. This CDR3 has 16 residues. The CDR3 loop reads CASSARPGSPNYGYTF. The CDR3 bases are TGTGCCAGCAGCGCAAGACCCGGATCCCCTAACTATGGCTACACCTTC.

The chain combines TRBV7-2 with TRBJ1-2; 9 bases are a match to TRBD1. Germline CDR1 and CDR2: SGHTA and FQGNSA. The CDR3 contains 15 residues. V lost 4 bases and J lost 5; bases outside the gene matches: 8. This chain's CDR3 is CASSYKLGQGYGYTF. The CDR3 DNA follows: TGTGCCAGCAGCTATAAACTAGGACAGGGGTATGGCTACACCTTC.

This clone has only one observation. This chain uses TRBV19 with TRBJ2-2; 8 nucleotides line up with TRBD1. The germline CDR1 and CDR2 sequences are LNHDA and SQIVND (reference sequence). J was trimmed by 2 bases and V by 4 bases; bases with no gene match: 6. This CDR3 comprises 16 residues. Here the CDR3 DNA reads TGTGCCAGTAGTACGGACAGGGTAAAAAACACCGGGGAGCTGTTTTTT. Residues: CASSTDRVKNTGELFF.

V is TRBV6-1 and J is TRBJ2-7; 11 nucleotides align to TRBD2. The trim removed 4 bases at V and 6 bases at J, leaving 17 bases unmatched. Germline V gene data show CDR1 as MNHNS and CDR2 as SASEGT. The CDR3 length is 18 residues. DNA for the CDR3: TGTGCCAGCAGTGCCCTTCCGCTAGCGGGGGGACGGGGTTCCGAGCAGTACGTC. Translating it yields CASSALPLAGGRGSEQYV.

The chain uses TRBV4-3 and TRBJ1-3; tentatively, D is TRBD1 (5 bases). V was pared by 1 base and J by 4 bases, with 20 bases between. The CDR3 is 18 amino acids. Germline V lookup: CDR1 LGHNA, CDR2 YSLEER. The CDR3 reads CASSQARGVDTRGNTIYF. For the CDR3, the DNA is TGCGCCAGCAGCCAAGCCCGGGGGGTGGACACAAGAGGAAACACCATATATTTT.

The rearrangement uses TRBV5-1 and TRBJ2-1; 7 bases are a match to TRBD2. The CDR3 runs to 14 residues. The germline V gene has CDR1 SGHRS and CDR2 YFSETQ. V gave up 5 bases and J gave up 2 bases; unmatched junction bases: 4. The CDR3 reads CASSAGVPYNEQFF. The CDR3 nucleotides read TGCGCCAGCAGTGCGGGGGTCCCCTACAATGAGCAGTTCTTC.